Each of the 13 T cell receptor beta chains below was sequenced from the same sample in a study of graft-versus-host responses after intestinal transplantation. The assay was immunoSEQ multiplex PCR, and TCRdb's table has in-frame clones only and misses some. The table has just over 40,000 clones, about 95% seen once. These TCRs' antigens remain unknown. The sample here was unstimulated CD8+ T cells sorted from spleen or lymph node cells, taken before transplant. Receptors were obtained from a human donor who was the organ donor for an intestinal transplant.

The CDR3, as DNA: TGTGCCAGCAGCTTGAGCACGAGCAGGGGGCACGAGACCCAGTACTTC. It codes for CASSLSTSRGHETQYF. The rearrangement uses TRBV5-6 and TRBJ2-5; 8 nucleotides line up with TRBD1. CDR3 size: 16 residues. The ends lost 1 base at V and 5 bases at J; junction bases unmatched: 10. The germline V gene has CDR1 SGHDT and CDR2 YYEEEE.

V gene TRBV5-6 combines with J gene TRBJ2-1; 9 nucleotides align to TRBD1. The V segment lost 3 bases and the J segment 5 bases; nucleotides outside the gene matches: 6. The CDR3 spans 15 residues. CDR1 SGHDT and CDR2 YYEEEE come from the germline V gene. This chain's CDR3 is CASSSSGTGHNEQFF. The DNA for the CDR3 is TGTGCCAGCAGCTCCTCCGGGACAGGGCACAATGAGCAGTTCTTC.

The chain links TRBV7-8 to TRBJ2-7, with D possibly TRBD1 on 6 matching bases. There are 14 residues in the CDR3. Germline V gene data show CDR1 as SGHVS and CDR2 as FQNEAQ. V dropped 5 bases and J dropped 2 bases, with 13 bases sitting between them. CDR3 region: CASSPDSPAYEQYF. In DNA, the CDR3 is TGTGCCAGCAGCCCGGACAGCCCAGCCTACGAGCAGTACTTC.

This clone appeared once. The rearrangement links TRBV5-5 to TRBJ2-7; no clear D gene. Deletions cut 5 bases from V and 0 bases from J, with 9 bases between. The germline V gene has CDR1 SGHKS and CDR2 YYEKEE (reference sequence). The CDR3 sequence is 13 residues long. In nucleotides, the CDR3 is TGTGCCAGCAGGGCCGGGTTCTCCTACGAGCAGTACTTC. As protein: CASRAGFSYEQYF. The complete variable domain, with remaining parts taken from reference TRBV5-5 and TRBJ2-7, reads DAGVTQSPTHLIKTRGQQVTLRCSPISGHKSVSWYQQVLGQGPQFIFQYYEKEERGRGNFPDRFSARQFPNYSSELNVNALLLGDSALYLCASRAGFSYEQYFGPGTRLTVT.

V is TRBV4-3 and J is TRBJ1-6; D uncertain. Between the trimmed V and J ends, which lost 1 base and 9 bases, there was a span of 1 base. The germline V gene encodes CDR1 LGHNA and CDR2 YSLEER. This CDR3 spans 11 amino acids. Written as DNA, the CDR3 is TGCGCCAGCAGCCAAGGTTCACCCCTCCACTTT. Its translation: CASSQGSPLHF.

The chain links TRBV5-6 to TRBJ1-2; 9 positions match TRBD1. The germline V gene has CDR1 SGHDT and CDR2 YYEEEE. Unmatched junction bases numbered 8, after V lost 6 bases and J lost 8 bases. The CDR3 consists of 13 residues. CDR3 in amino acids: CASTLGTGKGYTF. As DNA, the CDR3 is TGTGCCAGCACCCTGGGGACAGGGAAAGGCTACACCTTC.

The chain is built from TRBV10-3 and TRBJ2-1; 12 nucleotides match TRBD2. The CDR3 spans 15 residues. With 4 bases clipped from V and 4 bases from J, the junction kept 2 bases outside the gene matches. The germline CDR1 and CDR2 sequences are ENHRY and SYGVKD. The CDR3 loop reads CAISGTSGDYNEQFF. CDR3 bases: TGTGCCATCAGTGGGACTAGCGGGGATTACAATGAGCAGTTCTTC.

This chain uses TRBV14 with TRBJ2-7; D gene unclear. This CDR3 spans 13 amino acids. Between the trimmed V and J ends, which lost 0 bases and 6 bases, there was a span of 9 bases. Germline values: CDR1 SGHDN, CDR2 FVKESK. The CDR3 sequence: CASSQDPLSEQYF. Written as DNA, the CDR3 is TGTGCCAGCAGCCAAGACCCCCTTTCCGAGCAGTACTTC. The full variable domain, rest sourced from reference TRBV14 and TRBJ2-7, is EAGVTQFPSHSVIEKGQTVTLRCDPISGHDNLYWYRRVMGKEIKFLLHFVKESKQDESGMPNNRFLAERTGGTYSTLKVQPAELEDSGVYFCASSQDPLSEQYFGPGTRLTVT.

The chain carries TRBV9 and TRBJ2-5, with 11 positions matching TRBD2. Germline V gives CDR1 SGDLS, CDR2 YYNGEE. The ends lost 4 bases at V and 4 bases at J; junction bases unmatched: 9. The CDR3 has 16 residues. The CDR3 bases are TGTGCCAGCAGCCCCTACCTAGCGGGGGGCGGAGAGACCCAGTACTTC. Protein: CASSPYLAGGGETQYF.

In DNA form, the CDR3 reads TGTGCCAGCAGTGAAGACAGAGTGTCCTACAATGAGCAGTTCTTC. Amino acids: CASSEDRVSYNEQFF. V and J are TRBV6-1 and TRBJ2-1; no reliable D call. The CDR3 consists of 15 residues. Per the germline V gene, CDR1 is MNHNS and CDR2 is SASEGT. V dropped 1 base and J dropped 1 base, with 8 bases sitting between them.

This CDR3 reads CASSHTRDSLYEQYF. The CDR3 nucleotides read TGCGCCAGCAGCCACACCCGGGACAGCCTCTACGAGCAGTACTTC. The rearrangement uses TRBV4-1 and TRBJ2-7, with 7 nucleotides matching TRBD1. Germline V CDR1 and CDR2: MGHRA, YSYEKL. CDR3 size: 15 residues. Germline trimming cut 3 bases from V and 3 bases from J; bases unmatched to any gene: 8.

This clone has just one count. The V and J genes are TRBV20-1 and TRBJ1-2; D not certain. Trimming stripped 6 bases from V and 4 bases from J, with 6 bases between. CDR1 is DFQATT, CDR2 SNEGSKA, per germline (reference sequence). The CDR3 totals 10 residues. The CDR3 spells CSAGPYGYTF. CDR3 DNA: TGCAGTGCCGGGCCCTATGGCTACACCTTC.

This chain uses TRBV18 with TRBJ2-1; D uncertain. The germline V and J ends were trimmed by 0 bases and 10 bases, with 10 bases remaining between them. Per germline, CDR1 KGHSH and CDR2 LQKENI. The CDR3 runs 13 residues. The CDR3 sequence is CASSPPDLWEQFF. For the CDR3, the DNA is TGTGCCAGCTCACCACCGGACCTTTGGGAGCAGTTCTTC.